In its sample, the clone carrying this T cell receptor beta chain was seen once. The antigen is not known. This entry belongs to a study of PD-1 blockade in mismatch repair-deficient tumors. Across the whole study: Patients had around twelve mismatch repair-deficient cancer types, all previously treated and progressing.

The CDR3 consists of 13 residues. The germline gives CDR1 SQVTM, CDR2 ANQGSEA. V was clipped by 7 bases and J by 6 bases; unmatched bases: 8. Sequenced by immunoSEQ multiplex PCR; TCRdb stores in-frame clones only, minus some. The table lists some 120,000 clones, 70% to 90% of them singletons. Regarding the study as a whole: Tumor-resident clones, often absent from pretreatment blood, expanded after pembrolizumab and then contracted.

This specimen consisted of peripheral blood, obtained 44 weeks after starting pembrolizumab. The sequence was collected from an adult with mismatch repair-deficient cancer. This chain uses TRBV29-1 with TRBJ2-7; 11 bases line up with TRBD1. CDR3 sequence reads: CSGTGQGESEQYF. CDR3 DNA: TGCAGCGGAACGGGACAGGGGGAGAGCGAGCAGTACTTC.